Sequencing of this T cell receptor beta chain was carried out in a study of PD-L1 blockade in urothelial cancer listed by TCRdb under 2017. Broadly, across the study: All patients started therapy at some point between 2014 and 2016 and received atezolizumab 1,200 mg intravenously every 3 weeks. Blood samples were analyzed at two time points: 3 weeks after treatment start (second dose) and 6 weeks after treatment start. About 90% of the roughly 29 patients were identified as males with urothelial cancer of bladder origin, and a prior smoking history was reported by 18 of 29 patients. Blood samples gave a median of roughly 150,000 T cells and 83,000 or so unique TCRs, with a median clonality of roughly 0.08. Around 29 patients had pretreatment blood TCR-seq, some 24 had at least one posttreatment blood collection, and some 24 had tumor TCR-seq. An ECOG performance status of 0 or 1 was recorded for the patients, and 0 to 3 prior chemotherapy regimens had been received by the patients. Pretreatment tumor samples, along with matched peripheral blood collected serially before and after atezolizumab treatment, underwent TCR sequencing. In the same patients who had TCR sequencing, pretreatment tumors also underwent whole exome sequencing and RNA sequencing. About 10 patients achieved durable clinical benefit and some 21 did not. An exploratory multi-omic analysis was conducted of the somatic, immune and clinical correlates of response to PD-L1 blockade with atezolizumab in urothelial cancer. Durable clinical benefit was defined as a progression-free survival longer than 6 months, and TCR features were additionally tested against progression-free survival and overall survival. Summary of the overall study and its limitations: A pretreatment peripheral blood TCR clonality below the median was linked to improved progression-free and overall survival. Patients with durable benefit showed greater expansion of tumor-associated TCR clones in peripheral blood 3 weeks after starting treatment (n = 22, p = 0.022). Because the sample size was small (n of about 27) and many exploratory analyses were performed, the results are intended to be hypothesis-generating.

With respect to this clone: The specificity of this receptor is unknown. Within one base of it there is no much larger clone, and no base qualities were kept.

This specimen's time point label, interpreted: pretreatment peripheral blood. A total of 25 to 30 patients with locally advanced or metastatic urothelial carcinoma, treated at Memorial Sloan Kettering on a trial protocol, made up the cohort. Peripheral blood mononuclear cells were collected pretreatment and during treatment, with between 1 and 8 total time points per patient. The Qiagen DNeasy Blood extraction kit was used to purify genomic DNA from total PBMCs and tumor samples. PBMCs were collected pretreatment and during treatment and were isolated and stored as previously described. V loses 6 bases at its end and J loses 1 base; junction bases beyond the gene matches: 3. CDR1 and CDR2 were assigned from the germline V gene as SNHLY and FYNNEI. From the cysteine up to the phenylalanine, the CDR3 has a length of 15 residues. Only CDR3 DNA remains: 45 bases, in frame from the first base. To estimate absolute template abundance from read counts, synthetic TCR analog templates were spiked into each PCR. Using the immunoSEQ assay, TCRbeta CDR3 regions were amplified from genomic DNA with bias-controlled V and J gene primers. Sequencing of rearranged TCRbeta segments was performed at approximately 20X coverage. The study's own analysis went as follows. Clustering was used to correct sequencing errors, and CDR3s were annotated against IMGT to assign V, D and J genes. Out-of-frame and stop-codon sequences were excluded, and only productive TCRbeta rearrangements were used in downstream analyses. To compute clonality, Shannon entropy was normalized by the log of the number of unique productive sequences and then subtracted from one. Fisher's exact test with Benjamini-Hochberg correction, using a cutoff of adjusted p below 0.01, was how clones that differed between time points or between blood and tumor were identified. TCRdb mirrors the immuneACCESS table, restricted to in-frame sequences. Some clones are absent from its copies; in checked studies, under half trace to an unresolved V gene, and the reason for the others is unknown. V, J and clone size reflect that table, while D and trimming were determined from the DNA. In all, the sample holds tens of thousands of clones, and approximately 80% of those were seen once. About 6.8% of the sample is held by the ten biggest clonotypes.

The input for sequencing was PBMCs, taken around atezolizumab (anti-PD-L1) treatment. This TCR was recovered from a man in his 60s with urothelial cancer. The rearranged chain carries TRBV2 and TRBJ1-4; 9 bases in the middle match TRBD1. The CDR3: CASREGQGTNEKLFF. The nucleotide sequence reads as follows: TGTGCCAGCAGGGAGGGACAGGGAACTAATGAAAAACTGTTTTTT.